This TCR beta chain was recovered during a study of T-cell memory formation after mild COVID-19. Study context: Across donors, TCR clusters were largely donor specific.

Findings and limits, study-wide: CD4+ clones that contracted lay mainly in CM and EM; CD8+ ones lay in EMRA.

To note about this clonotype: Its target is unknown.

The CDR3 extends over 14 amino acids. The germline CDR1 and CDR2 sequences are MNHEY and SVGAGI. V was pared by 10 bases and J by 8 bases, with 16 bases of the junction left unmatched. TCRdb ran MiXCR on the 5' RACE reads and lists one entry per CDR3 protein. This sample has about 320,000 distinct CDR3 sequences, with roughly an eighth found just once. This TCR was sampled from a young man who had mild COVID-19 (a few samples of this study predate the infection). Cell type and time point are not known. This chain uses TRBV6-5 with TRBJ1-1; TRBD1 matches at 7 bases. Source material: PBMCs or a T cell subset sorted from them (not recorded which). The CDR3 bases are TGTGCCACCTCCGGGGCAGGGGGGCTGACGGAAGCTTTCTTT. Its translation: CATSGAGGLTEAFF.